The next 4 T cell receptor beta chains were all read from a single sample in a study of blood T cell repertoires in COVID-19. Clones were read by immunoSEQ multiplex PCR, and TCRdb kept only the in-frame ones, dropping some. The sample shows 270,000 or so clones, approximately 81% of them seen only once. Sequences were obtained from peripheral blood. Receptor source: a woman in her sixties with active or convalescent COVID-19.

V and J are TRBV4-1 and TRBJ1-4; D is unresolved. Trimming took 0 bases from V and 12 from J, leaving 17 bases between them. The germline V gene encodes CDR1 MGHRA and CDR2 YSYEKL. This CDR3 is built from 15 residues. The CDR3 reads CASSQDLAGPRQLFF. The CDR3 DNA follows: TGCGCCAGCAGCCAAGATTTGGCAGGCCCCAGGCAACTGTTTTTT.

The V gene is TRBV5-5, the J gene TRBJ2-1, with D possibly matching TRBD1 (6 bases). V lost 3 bases and J 2 bases, leaving 12 bases between the germline ends. Per germline, CDR1 SGHKS and CDR2 YYEKEE (reference sequence). This CDR3 spans 15 amino acids. CDR3 bases: TGTGCCAGCAGCTACTTACGACAGGCCTACAATGAGCAGTTCTTC. Encoded protein: CASSYLRQAYNEQFF.

The chain recombines TRBV29-1 with TRBJ1-2; 8 bases line up with TRBD1. Germline-derived CDR1 and CDR2 are SQVTM and ANQGSEA. V was pared by 5 bases and J by 4 bases, with 9 bases of the junction left unmatched. The CDR3 loop spans 14 amino acids. Written as DNA, the CDR3 is TGCAGCGTTCCCCCTCCGGACAGGGCCTATGGCTACACCTTC. Protein: CSVPPPDRAYGYTF.

The rearrangement joins TRBV5-6 to TRBJ2-4; D is unclear. There are 11 residues in the CDR3. Deletions cut 5 bases from V and 8 bases from J, with 8 bases between. Germline V gene sequence: CDR1 SGHDT, CDR2 YYEEEE. The CDR3 nucleotides are TGTGCCAGCAGAAGTGGAGACATTCAGTACTTC. Protein product: CASRSGDIQYF.